The clone carrying this T cell receptor (beta chain) was counted once. Antigen: not known. The germline V and J ends were trimmed by 3 bases and 3 bases, with 6 bases remaining between them. Germline-derived CDR1 and CDR2 are MDHEN and SYDVKM. The CDR3 length is 12 residues. The source of the sample is a study of OX40 agonist ivuxolimab in advanced cancers. Looking at the study overall: With a range of roughly 20 to 80, age averaged approximately 64 years, and about 80% were male. Study-level points and caveats: CD4+ and CD8+ blood T cells expanded clonally by week 6 at 0.1 to 3.0 mg/kg. Certain nonresponders additionally had low normalized T-cell clonal expansion.

The sampling schedule covered blood at baseline, cycle 4 day 1, and cycle 7 day 1. Generated by immunoSEQ multiplex PCR, the TCRdb table keeps only in-frame clones and is missing some. The repertoire holds 70,000 to 95,000 clones, with approximately 91% as singletons. This clonotype originated in an adult with an advanced solid tumor such as melanoma, head and neck, liver or kidney cancer. The sample was CD4+ or CD8+ T cells sorted from blood, taken in a trial of the OX40 agonist ivuxolimab. This chain connects TRBV28 to TRBJ2-7, with D unresolved. Here the CDR3 reads CASSFKSYEQYF. CDR3 coding DNA: TGTGCCAGCAGTTTTAAAAGCTACGAGCAGTACTTC.